This entry concerns a single TCR beta chain. Its antigen remains unknown. At one end, the junction sequence differs from germline, possibly due to a read error. This sample was taken from a study of graft-versus-host responses after intestinal transplantation. Study-level results: High graft-versus-host to host-versus-graft clonal ratios were seen in allografts of patients with graft-donor T cell macrochimerism.

There are 15 residues in the CDR3. Germline V gene lookup returns CDR1 MGHRA and CDR2 YSYEKL. Profiling relied on immunoSEQ multiplex PCR, and the TCRdb table lists in-frame clones only, not all of them. The data contain more than 90,000 clones, 90% to 95% of them singletons. The sequence came from a human donor who was the organ donor for an intestinal transplant. The sample consisted of unstimulated CD8+ T cells sorted from spleen or lymph node cells, taken before transplant. This chain uses TRBV4-1 with TRBJ2-7; D ambiguous. The CDR3 is CASSPEARPYYEQYF. The CDR3 DNA is TGTGCCAGCAGCCCAGAGGCTAGGCCCTATTACGAGCAGTACTTC.